The subject of this entry is one T cell receptor (beta chain). V dropped 4 bases and J dropped 3 bases, with 13 bases sitting between them. Germline CDR1 and CDR2: LNHDA and SQIVND (reference sequence). The CDR3 sequence is 14 residues long. These data originate in a study of PD-L1 blockade in urothelial cancer. Overall study: Atezolizumab therapy began for patients in 2014, dosed at 1,200 mg intravenously every 3 weeks.

TCRdb's copy holds only in-frame clones and misses some; the assay was immunoSEQ multiplex PCR. The table shows tens of thousands of clones, with 70% to 90% occurring only once. The rearrangement links TRBV19 to TRBJ2-7, with TRBD2 as a possible D gene (6 bases). This clonotype originated in a man aged 55 to 70 with urothelial cancer. The sequences come from PBMCs, collected around atezolizumab (anti-PD-L1) treatment. Written as DNA, the CDR3 is TGTGCCAGTAGTAAACTAGCTGCCTTCTACGAGCAGTACTTC. It encodes CASSKLAAFYEQYF.